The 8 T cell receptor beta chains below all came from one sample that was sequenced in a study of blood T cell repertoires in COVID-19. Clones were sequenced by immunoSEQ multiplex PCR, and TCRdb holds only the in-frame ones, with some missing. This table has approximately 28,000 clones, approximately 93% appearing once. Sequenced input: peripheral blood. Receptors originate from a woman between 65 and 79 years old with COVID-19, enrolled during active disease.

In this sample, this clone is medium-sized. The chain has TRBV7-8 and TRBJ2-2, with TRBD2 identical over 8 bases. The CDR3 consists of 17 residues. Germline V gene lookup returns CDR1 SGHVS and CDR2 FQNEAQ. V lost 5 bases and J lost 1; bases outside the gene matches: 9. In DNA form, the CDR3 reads TGTGCCAGCAGCCCACAAATTAGCGGGGAGAACACCGGGGAGCTGTTTTTT. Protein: CASSPQISGENTGELFF.

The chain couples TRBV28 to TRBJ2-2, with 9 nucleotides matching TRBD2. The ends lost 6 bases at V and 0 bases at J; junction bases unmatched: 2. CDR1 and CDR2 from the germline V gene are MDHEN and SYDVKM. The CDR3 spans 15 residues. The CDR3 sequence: CASRRTSANTGELFF. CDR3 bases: TGTGCCAGCAGGCGGACTAGCGCGAACACCGGGGAGCTGTTTTTT.

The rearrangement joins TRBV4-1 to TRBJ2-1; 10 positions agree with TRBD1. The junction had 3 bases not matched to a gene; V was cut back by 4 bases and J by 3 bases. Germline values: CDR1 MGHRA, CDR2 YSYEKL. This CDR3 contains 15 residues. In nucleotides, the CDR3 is TGCGCCAGCAGCCCCCGGACAGGGGGCTACAATGAGCAGTTCTTC. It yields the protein CASSPRTGGYNEQFF.

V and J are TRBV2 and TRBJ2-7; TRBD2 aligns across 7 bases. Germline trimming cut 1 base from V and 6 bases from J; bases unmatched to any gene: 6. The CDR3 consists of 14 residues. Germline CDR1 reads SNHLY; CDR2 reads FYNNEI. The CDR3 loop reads CASSEGRETGEQYF. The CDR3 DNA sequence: TGTGCCAGCAGTGAAGGGCGGGAGACGGGCGAGCAGTACTTC.

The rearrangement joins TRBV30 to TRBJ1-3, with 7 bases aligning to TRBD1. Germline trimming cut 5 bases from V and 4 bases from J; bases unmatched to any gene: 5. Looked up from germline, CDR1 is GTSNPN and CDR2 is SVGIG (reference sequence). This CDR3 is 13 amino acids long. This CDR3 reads CAWDVGQGNTIYF. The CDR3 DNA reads TGTGCCTGGGACGTGGGACAGGGAAACACCATATATTTT.

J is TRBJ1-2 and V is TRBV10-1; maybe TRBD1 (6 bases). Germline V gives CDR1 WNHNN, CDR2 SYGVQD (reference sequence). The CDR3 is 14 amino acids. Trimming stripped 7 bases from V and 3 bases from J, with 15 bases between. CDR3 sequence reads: CASKMTGAYYGYTF. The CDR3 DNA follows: TGCGCCAGCAAGATGACAGGCGCCTACTATGGCTACACCTTC.

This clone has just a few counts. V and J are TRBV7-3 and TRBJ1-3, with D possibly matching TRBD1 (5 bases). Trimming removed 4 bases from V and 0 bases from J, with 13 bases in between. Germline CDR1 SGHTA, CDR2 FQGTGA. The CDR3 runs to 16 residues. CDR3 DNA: TGTGCCAGCAGCTCAGGGCCAGGAGACTCTGGAAACACCATATATTTT. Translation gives CASSSGPGDSGNTIYF.

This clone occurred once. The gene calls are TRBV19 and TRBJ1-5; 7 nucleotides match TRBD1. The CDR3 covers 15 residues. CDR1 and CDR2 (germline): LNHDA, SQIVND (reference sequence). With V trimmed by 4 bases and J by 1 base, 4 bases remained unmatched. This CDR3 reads CASSTTGVSNQPQHF. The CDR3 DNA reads TGTGCCAGTAGTACTACAGGGGTAAGCAATCAGCCCCAGCATTTT.